This passage covers 15 T cell receptor beta chains from one sample sequenced in a study of response to subunit inactivated influenza vaccine. From the RT-PCR reads, TCRdb called clonotypes with MiXCR, one entry per CDR3 protein. The sample lists about 620,000 distinct CDR3 sequences, around 11% occurring once. The material sequenced was PBMCs from blood, taken on the day of vaccination. The receptors here all came from a man aged 45 to 65 who received an inactivated influenza vaccine.

The rearrangement joins TRBV29-1 to TRBJ1-3; 8 bases fit TRBD1. Trimming at V came to 4 bases and at J to 4 bases, leaving 6 bases not matched to a gene. This CDR3 has 14 amino acids. CDR1 SQVTM and CDR2 ANQGSEA come from the germline V gene. CDR3 residues: CSVGQGAFGNTIYF. DNA of the CDR3: TGCAGCGTTGGTCAGGGGGCGTTCGGAAACACCATATATTTT.

This clonotype was picked up one time. The chain combines TRBV7-2 with TRBJ2-7, with 8 bases fitting TRBD2. The CDR3 runs to 16 residues. V shed 0 bases and J 0 bases; nucleotides not matched to a gene: 4. The germline gives CDR1 SGHTA, CDR2 FQGNSA. The CDR3 DNA is TGTGCCAGCAGCTTAGCGCCTAGCGGGTACTCCTACGAGCAGTACTTC. Its protein is CASSLAPSGYSYEQYF.

The V and J genes are TRBV11-1 and TRBJ1-3; 12 bases line up with TRBD1. V was pared by 3 bases and J by 2 bases, with 8 bases of the junction left unmatched. This CDR3 spans 18 amino acids. Germline CDR1 and CDR2: SGHAT and FQDESV (reference sequence). The CDR3 nucleotides read TGTGCCAGCAGCTTGCCGGGACAGGGGGCGCTTACTGGAAACACCATATATTTT. Translation gives CASSLPGQGALTGNTIYF.

The chain recombines TRBV5-1 with TRBJ1-4; 7 bases fit TRBD1. V dropped 4 bases and J dropped 4; count of bases not matched to a gene: 4. The CDR3 loop spans 14 amino acids. CDR1 SGHRS and CDR2 YFSETQ come from the germline V gene. CDR3 protein: CASSPTGHNEKLFF. CDR3 bases: TGCGCCAGCAGCCCGACAGGGCATAATGAAAAACTGTTTTTT.

The genes are TRBV6-1 and TRBJ2-5; either TRBD1 or TRBD2 may supply D (6 bases each). This CDR3 has 15 residues. CDR1 and CDR2 from the germline V gene are MNHNS and SASEGT. Deletions cut 3 bases from V and 4 bases from J, with 15 bases between. The DNA of the CDR3 is TGTGCCAGCAGTGATGGGGGGCTCATTGGAGAGACCCAGTACTTC. This codes for CASSDGGLIGETQYF.

In its sample, this clonotype was seen a few times. The chain couples TRBV6-1 to TRBJ2-1; possible D gene TRBD1, 6 bases. V was clipped by 4 bases and J by 5 bases, with 18 bases between them. The CDR3 sequence is 16 residues long. Germline lookup yields CDR1 MNHNS and CDR2 SASEGT. DNA for the CDR3: TGTGCCAGCAGTGCAAGGACCGGGACATTCGACAATGAGCAGTTCTTC. Encoded protein: CASSARTGTFDNEQFF.

This clonotype has a handful of counts. The V call is TRBV6-2 or TRBV6-3, the J call TRBJ2-1; D call uncertain. This CDR3 is 13 amino acids long. Germline V gives CDR1 MNHEY, CDR2 SVGEGT. The ends were cut back, 7 bases at V and 4 bases at J, with 11 bases in the middle. The CDR3 coding sequence is TGTGCCAGCAAGAGGCCCAATTACAATGAGCAGTTCTTC. Translating it yields CASKRPNYNEQFF.

Ten or more counts support this clonotype. The V and J genes are TRBV15 and TRBJ2-3; perhaps TRBD1 as D (5 bases). Trimming cost V 1 base and J 6 bases, with 8 bases left between them. The CDR3 is 13 residues long. Germline loops: CDR1 LNHNV, CDR2 YYDKDF (reference sequence). The CDR3: CATSRVGADTQYF. CDR3 nucleotide sequence: TGTGCCACCAGCAGAGTTGGGGCCGATACGCAGTATTTT.

The J gene is TRBJ2-3, the V gene TRBV10-3; no clear D. This CDR3 is 15 amino acids long. The V end lost 0 bases, the J end lost 1 base, and 8 bases lay between the germline ends. CDR1 ENHRY and CDR2 SYGVKD come from the germline V gene. The CDR3 DNA sequence: TGTGCCATCAGTGAGTCCGGCGTTGGCACAGATACGCAGTATTTT. It codes for CAISESGVGTDTQYF.

The chain is built from TRBV27 and TRBJ2-7, with TRBD1 matching over 7 bases. Germline V lookup: CDR1 MNHEY, CDR2 SMNVEV (reference sequence). J gave up 2 bases and V 0 bases, and 4 bases lay outside the gene matches. The CDR3 has 15 residues. The CDR3 DNA reads TGTGCCAGCAGTTTATCCCGGGACAGTCCCTACGAGCAGTACTTC. This sequence encodes CASSLSRDSPYEQYF.

This clonotype has ten or more counts. This chain connects TRBV9 to TRBJ2-2; TRBD1 matches at 7 bases. Per the germline V gene, CDR1 is SGDLS and CDR2 is YYNGEE. CDR3 length: 15 residues. V lost 0 bases to trimming and J lost 4 bases; unmatched junction nucleotides: 3. This CDR3 reads CASSVDTGVTGELFF. The CDR3 bases are TGTGCCAGCAGCGTAGATACAGGGGTCACCGGGGAGCTGTTTTTT.

A word on this clonotype: Here the CDR3 omits its conserved ending phenylalanine or tryptophan, so a read error is the likely source. The limits of the CDR3 on the DNA are not certain, so only TCRdb's listed CDR3 is given. The rearrangement links TRBV21-1 to TRBJ2-5; the DNA was not compared with TRBD1, the D call given in the table. TRBV21-1 is given as a pseudogene. The CDR3 is 14 amino acids long, termini counted. The CDR3 protein is CASSSEDRQETQYL.

In this sample, this clonotype turned up a few times. This chain joins TRBV20-1 and TRBJ2-7, with D tentatively TRBD2 (6 bases). V shed 1 base and J shed 2 bases, with 15 bases lying between them. CDR1 DFQATT and CDR2 SNEGSKA come from the germline V gene (reference sequence). CDR3 size: 15 residues. CDR3 region: CSARVGGVRAYEQYF. The CDR3 region has the DNA TGCAGTGCTAGAGTTGGCGGGGTCCGGGCCTACGAGCAGTACTTC.

As regards this clonotype: One junction end does not reproduce the germline sequence, and a read error may be involved. V usage is TRBV29-1 and J usage is TRBJ2-5, with D possibly matching TRBD2 (5 bases). The CDR3 consists of 14 residues. Germline V gives CDR1 SQVTM, CDR2 ANQGSEA. CDR3 sequence reads: CSVDSYSWGETQHF. The CDR3 DNA reads as TGCAGCGTTGATAGCTACTCCTGGGGAGAGACCCAGCACTTC.

The table lists this clonotype with many counts. V gene TRBV10-3 combines with J gene TRBJ1-6, with TRBD1 matching over 9 bases. V lost 6 bases, J lost 7 bases, and 7 bases stayed unmatched. Germline V gene data show CDR1 as ENHRY and CDR2 as SYGVKD. The CDR3 extends over 15 amino acids. Written as DNA, the CDR3 is TGTGCCATCAGCTCCGGGACAGGGAAGAATTCACCCCTCCACTTT. Its translation is CAISSGTGKNSPLHF.